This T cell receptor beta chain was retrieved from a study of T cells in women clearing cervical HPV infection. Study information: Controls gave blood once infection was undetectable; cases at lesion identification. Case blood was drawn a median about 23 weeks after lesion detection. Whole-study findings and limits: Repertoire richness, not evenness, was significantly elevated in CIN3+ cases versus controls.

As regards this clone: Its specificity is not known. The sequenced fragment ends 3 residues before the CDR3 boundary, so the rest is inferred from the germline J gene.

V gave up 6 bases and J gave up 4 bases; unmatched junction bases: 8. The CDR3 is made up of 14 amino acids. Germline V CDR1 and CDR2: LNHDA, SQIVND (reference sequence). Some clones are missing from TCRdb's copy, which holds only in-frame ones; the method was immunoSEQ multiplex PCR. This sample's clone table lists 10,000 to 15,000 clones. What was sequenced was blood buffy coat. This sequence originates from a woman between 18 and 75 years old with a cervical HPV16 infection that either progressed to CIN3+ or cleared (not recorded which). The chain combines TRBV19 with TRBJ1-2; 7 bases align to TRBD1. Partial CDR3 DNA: TGTGCCAGTAGCATCCAGGGGGAATTCTATGGC. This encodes CASSIQGEFYG. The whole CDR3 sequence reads CASSIQGEFYGYTF.